This TCR beta chain is from a study of CD8 T cells in Susac syndrome (dated by TCRdb to the late 2010s). Context from the whole study: Repertoire sequencing was used to test whether CD8+ T cell activation and differentiation in Susac syndrome was antigen driven. General conclusions and limits of the study: The study acknowledged that relatively few individuals were included in the TCR sequencing and HLA analysis.

Regarding this clonotype: Its antigen remains unidentified. No base quality values were provided; no much bigger clone lies one nucleotide off.

RNA was extracted using the RNeasy kit, and about 0.45 to 1 ug of the RNA was reverse transcribed with random hexamers. The immunoSEQ multiplex PCR assay, covering 54 Vbeta and 13 Jbeta segments, was used to amplify TCR beta CDR3 regions. PCR amplification bias was corrected by using a synthetic template baseline for primer optimization and computational correction. The study's processing was this. Only productive sequences were kept, with reads annotated to V, D and J genes according to IMGT and analyzed in immunoSEQ Analyzer. To calculate clonality, Shannon entropy was normalized by log2 of the number of productive unique sequences and then subtracted from one. For each patient and control, public and private clones were evaluated among the 100 most prevalent clones. Clones were defined as Susac-specific when absent from the healthy and MS cohorts, from fewer than 1,300 published viral clones and from other ImmuneACCESS disease sequences. TCRdb passed the public sequencing reads through fastp at Q25 and MiXCR, retaining productive beta sequences. Every CDR3 protein is listed once, alongside the most common genes and DNA of its rows. The V and J calls come from TCRdb's annotation, not from the publication. The sample yields 150,000 to 200,000 distinct CDR3 sequences; around 93% were counted once. The top ten clones comprise around 0.13% of the sample.

Peripheral blood CD8+ and CD4+ T cells from healthy donors, Susac syndrome patients and multiple sclerosis patients were profiled using high-throughput TCR beta sequencing. Healthy donors were included as age- and sex-matched controls. Bulk CD8+ and CD4+ T cells were purified magnetically by negative isolation, whereas CD8+ TEMRA cells were enriched by FACS. Blood was collected in EDTA tubes and processed within 24 hours, with PBMCs isolated through density gradient centrifugation. PBMCs destined for TCR sequencing were cryopreserved in liquid nitrogen and later thawed in a 37 °C water bath. The sorted or isolated CD4+, CD8+ and CD8+ TEMRA cells had a purity of 90% or higher. Sequencing input: CD4+ T cells from PBMCs. This clonotype was sampled from a human donor in good health.

The CDR3 reads as follows: CASSEWNKNTEAFF. The DNA is as follows: TGTGCCAGCAGTGAATGGAACAAGAACACTGAAGCTTTCTTT. The rearranged chain carries TRBV25-1 and TRBJ1-1; the D gene identity is not certain. V is cut by 1 base and J by 1 base, and the space between the germline ends is 7 bases. Via the germline V gene, CDR1 is MGHDK and CDR2 SYGVNS. The cysteine opens and the phenylalanine closes a CDR3 of 14 amino acids. The DNA shown is the 42-base CDR3, in frame from base 1.